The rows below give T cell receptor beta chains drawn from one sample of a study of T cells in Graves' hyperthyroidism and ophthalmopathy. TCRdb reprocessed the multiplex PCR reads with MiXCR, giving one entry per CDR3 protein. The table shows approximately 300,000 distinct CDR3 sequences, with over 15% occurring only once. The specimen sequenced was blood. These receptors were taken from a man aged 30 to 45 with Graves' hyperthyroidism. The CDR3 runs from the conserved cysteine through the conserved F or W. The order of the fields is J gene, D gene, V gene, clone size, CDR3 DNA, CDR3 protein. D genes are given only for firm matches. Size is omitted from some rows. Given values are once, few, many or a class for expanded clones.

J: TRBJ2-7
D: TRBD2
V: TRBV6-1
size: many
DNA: TGTGCCAGCATGAACCTAGCGGGAGGTAACTTAGGCGAGCAGTACTTC
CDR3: CASMNLAGGNLGEQYF

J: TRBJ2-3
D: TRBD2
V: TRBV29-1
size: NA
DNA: TGCAGCGTTGGTCGACTAGCGGGAGAATGGGATACGCAGTATTTT
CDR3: CSVGRLAGEWDTQYF

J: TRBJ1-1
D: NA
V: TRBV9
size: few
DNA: TGTGCCAGCAGCGGTAAAAGGGACACTGAAGCTTTCTTT
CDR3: CASSGKRDTEAFF

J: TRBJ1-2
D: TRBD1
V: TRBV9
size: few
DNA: TGTGCCAGCAGCCGGGCAGGGGGATTCCCTAAGGGCTACACCTTC
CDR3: CASSRAGGFPKGYTF

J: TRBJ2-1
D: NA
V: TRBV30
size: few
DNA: TGTGCCTGGTCGCCCGGTTCTACCTACAATGAGCAGTTCTTC
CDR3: CAWSPGSTYNEQFF

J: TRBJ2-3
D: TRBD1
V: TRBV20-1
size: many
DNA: TGCAGTGCTAGAGACCCGACAGGGTCAGGAGCAGATACGCAGTATTTT
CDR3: CSARDPTGSGADTQYF

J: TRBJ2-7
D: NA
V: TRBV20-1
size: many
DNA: TGCAGTGCTCAGAGTGGGACCGAGACCCCCTACGAGCAGTACTTC
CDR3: CSAQSGTETPYEQYF

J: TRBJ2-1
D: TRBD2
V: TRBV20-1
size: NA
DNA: TGCAGTGCTGCCCGGGGACTAATTGTTGATGAGCAGTTCTTC
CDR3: CSAARGLIVDEQFF

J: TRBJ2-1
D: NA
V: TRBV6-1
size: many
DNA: TGTGCCAGCGGACTCCGTCGGAGCTCCTACAATGAGCAGTTCTTC
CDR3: CASGLRRSSYNEQFF

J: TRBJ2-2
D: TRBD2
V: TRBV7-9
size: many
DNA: TGTGCCAGACTAGCGGGCGACTCGAACACCGGGGAGCTGTTTTTT
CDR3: CARLAGDSNTGELFF

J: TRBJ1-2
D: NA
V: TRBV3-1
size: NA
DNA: TGTGCCAGCGCTGGGGGTAACTATGGCTACACCTTC
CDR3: CASAGGNYGYTF

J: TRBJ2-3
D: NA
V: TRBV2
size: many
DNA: TGTGCCAGCAGGCAGGATCGGGATACGCAGTATTTT
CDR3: CASRQDRDTQYF

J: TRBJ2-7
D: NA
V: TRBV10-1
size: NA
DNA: TGCGCCAGCAGCGCAGTTGCAGCCCTGAACTACTACGAGCAGTACTTC
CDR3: CASSAVAALNYYEQYF

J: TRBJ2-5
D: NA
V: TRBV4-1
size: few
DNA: TGCGCCAGCAGCCAAGAGAAGGTGGGGTGGCAAGAGACCCAGTACTTC
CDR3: CASSQEKVGWQETQYF

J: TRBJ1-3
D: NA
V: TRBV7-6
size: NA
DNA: TGTGCCAGCAGCTTAGGACGGTACTCTGGAAACACCATATATTTT
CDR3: CASSLGRYSGNTIYF

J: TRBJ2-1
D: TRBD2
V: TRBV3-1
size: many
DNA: TGTGCCAGCAGCCTTCGACTAGCGGGAGATGGTGAGCAGTTCTTC
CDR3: CASSLRLAGDGEQFF

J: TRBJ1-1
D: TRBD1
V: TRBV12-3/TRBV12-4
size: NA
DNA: TGTGCCAGCAGTTTAGCGGGAGGGAGGGGGCGGGACACTGAAGCTTTCTTT
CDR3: CASSLAGGRGRDTEAFF

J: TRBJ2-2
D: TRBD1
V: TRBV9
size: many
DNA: TGTGCCAGCAGCAAGATATTGGGGACAGGGCCCACCGGGGAGCTGTTTTTT
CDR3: CASSKILGTGPTGELFF

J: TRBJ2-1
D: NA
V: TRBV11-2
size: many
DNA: TGTGCCAGCAGCTTAGATCGGTGGAATGAGCAGTTCTTC
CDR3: CASSLDRWNEQFF

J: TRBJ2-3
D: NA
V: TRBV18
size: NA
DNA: TGTGCCAGCTCACGCCCTAGGGGGAGCCCAGATACGCAGTATTTT
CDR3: CASSRPRGSPDTQYF

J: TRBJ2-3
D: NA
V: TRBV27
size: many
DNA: TGTGCCAGCTCACTCCTCGGGGCAGGAACAGATACGCAGTATTTT
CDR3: CASSLLGAGTDTQYF

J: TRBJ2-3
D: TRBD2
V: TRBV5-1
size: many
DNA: TGCGCCAGCAGCCAGACGGGTAGCGGGAGTATGACAGATACGCAGTATTTT
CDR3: CASSQTGSGSMTDTQYF

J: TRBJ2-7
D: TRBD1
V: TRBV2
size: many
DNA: TGTGCCAGCAGTGAAGCGGGGACAGGGCTATTCTACGAGCAGTACTTC
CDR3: CASSEAGTGLFYEQYF

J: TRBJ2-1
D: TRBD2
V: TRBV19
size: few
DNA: TGTGCCAGTAGTATAGGTGGTCCTAGCGGGAGGTCCTACAATGAGCAGTTCTTC
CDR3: CASSIGGPSGRSYNEQFF

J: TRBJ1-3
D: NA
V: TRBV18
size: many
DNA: TGTGCCAGCTCACCACCGGCAGTGTACTCTGGAAACACCATATATTTT
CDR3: CASSPPAVYSGNTIYF

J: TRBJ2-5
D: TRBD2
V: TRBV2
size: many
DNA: TGTGCCAGCAGATCCTCGGGGGGTGGTGAGACCCAGTACTTC
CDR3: CASRSSGGGETQYF

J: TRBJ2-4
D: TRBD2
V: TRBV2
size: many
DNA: TGTGCCAGCAGTGTAGCGGGAGGGCCCGGGAACATTCAGTACTTC
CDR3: CASSVAGGPGNIQYF

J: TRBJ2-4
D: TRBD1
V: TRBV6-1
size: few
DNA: TGTGCCAGCACCCCGACAGGGACACTAGCCAAAAACATTCAGTACTTC
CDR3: CASTPTGTLAKNIQYF

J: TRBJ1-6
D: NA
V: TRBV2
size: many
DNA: TGTGCCAGCATCGTATCCAGGAACAATTCACCCCTCCACTTT
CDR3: CASIVSRNNSPLHF

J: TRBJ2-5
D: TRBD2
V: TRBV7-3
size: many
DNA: TGTGCCAGCAGCCCAGTGGCTAGCGGGAGAGAGACCCAGTACTTC
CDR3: CASSPVASGRETQYF

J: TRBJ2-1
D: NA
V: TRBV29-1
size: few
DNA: TGCAGCGTTGAGGGGACGACGAACAATGAGCAGTTCTTC
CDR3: CSVEGTTNNEQFF

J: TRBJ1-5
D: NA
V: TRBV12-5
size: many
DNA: TGTGCTAGTGGTTCGGACGGGGGTTTCAATCAGCCCCAGCATTTT
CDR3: CASGSDGGFNQPQHF

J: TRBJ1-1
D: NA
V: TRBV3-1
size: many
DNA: TGTGCCAGCAGAGGGGGGACGCACACTGAAGCTTTCTTT
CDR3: CASRGGTHTEAFF

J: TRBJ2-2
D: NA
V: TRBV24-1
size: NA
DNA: TGTGCCACCAGTGACCCCAGACTCGGAACCACCGGGGAGCTGTTTTTT
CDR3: CATSDPRLGTTGELFF

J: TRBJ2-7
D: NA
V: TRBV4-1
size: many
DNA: TGCGCCAGCACACTACAGGTGACCTCCTACGAGCAGTACTTC
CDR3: CASTLQVTSYEQYF

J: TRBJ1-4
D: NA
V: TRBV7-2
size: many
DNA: TGTGCCAGCAGCTTATATGGACCGGCTGCAACTAATGAAAAACTGTTTTTT
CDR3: CASSLYGPAATNEKLFF

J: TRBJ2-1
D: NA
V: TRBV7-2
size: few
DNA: TGTGCCAGCAGCTTAATTGTCTTGTCCTACAATGAGCAGTTCTTC
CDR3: CASSLIVLSYNEQFF

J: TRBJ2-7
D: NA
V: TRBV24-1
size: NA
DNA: TGTGCCACCAGTGATCCCCATGGCAGGGGCACGGGGGAGCAGTACTTC
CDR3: CATSDPHGRGTGEQYF

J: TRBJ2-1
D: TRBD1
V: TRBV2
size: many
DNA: TGTGCCAGCAGTCGACAGGGGTCCAACAATGAGCAGTTCTTC
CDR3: CASSRQGSNNEQFF

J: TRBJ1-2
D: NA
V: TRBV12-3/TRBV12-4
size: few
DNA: TGTGCCAGCAGCGCGACGGGAGGCCTTAACTATGGCTACACCTTC
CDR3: CASSATGGLNYGYTF

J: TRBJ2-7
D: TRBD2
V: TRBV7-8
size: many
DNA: TGTGCCAGCAGCTTTTTCCTAGCGGCGAACTACGAGCAGTACTTC
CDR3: CASSFFLAANYEQYF

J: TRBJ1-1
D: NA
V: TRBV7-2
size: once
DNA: TGTGCCAGCAGCCCCACAGGTGGGGCGGTGGGATCTTTCTTT
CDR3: CASSPTGGAVGSFF

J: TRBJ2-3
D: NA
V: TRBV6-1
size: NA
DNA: TGTGCCAGCACTCGGCCGGGTAGCACAGATACGCAGTATTTT
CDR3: CASTRPGSTDTQYF

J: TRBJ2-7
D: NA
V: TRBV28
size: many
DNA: TGTGCCAGCAGACACCTGGACGAGCAGTACTTC
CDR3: CASRHLDEQYF

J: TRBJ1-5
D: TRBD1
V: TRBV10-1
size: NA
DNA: TGCGCCGGGACAGTTAGCAATCAGCCCCAGCATTTT
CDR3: CAGTVSNQPQHF

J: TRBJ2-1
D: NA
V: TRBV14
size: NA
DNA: TGTGCCAGCAGCCATGTGGGGAATGAGCAGTTCTTC
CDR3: CASSHVGNEQFF

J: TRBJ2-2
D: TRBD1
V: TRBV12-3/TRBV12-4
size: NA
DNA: TGTGCCAGCAGTTCCATGGGACAGGCCTTTTTT
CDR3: CASSSMGQAFF

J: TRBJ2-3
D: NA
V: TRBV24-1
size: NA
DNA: TGTGCCACCAGTGGTCAGTTGGGCATGGATACGCAGTATTTT
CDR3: CATSGQLGMDTQYF